This T cell receptor (beta chain) appears in the sequencing data of a study of blood T cell repertoires in COVID-19. Categorization into cohorts depended on clinical history that participants reported. Recovered Cohort 3 donors showed two negative PCRs, clearance, or symptom resolution. In germline, CDR1 is SGHRS, CDR2 YFSETQ. V lost 7 bases, J lost 1 base, and 4 bases stayed unmatched. The CDR3 length is 14 residues. The authors' processing: Amplifying reference gene primers gave estimates of nucleated cell counts. Sequencing was performed with immunoSEQ multiplex PCR; in TCRdb, only in-frame clones are kept and a portion is missing. V, J and clone size reflect that table, while D and trimming were determined from the DNA. The sample contains fewer than 350,000 clones, roughly nine tenths of which appear only once.

This receptor was taken from a man aged 60 to 75 who had recovered from COVID-19. Material for sequencing was PBMCs or T cells enriched from blood (not recorded which). This chain uses TRBV5-1 with TRBJ2-5; 10 nucleotides agree with TRBD2. CDR3 nucleotides: TGCGCCAGCGTGGCTAGCGGGAGCCAAGAGACCCAGTACTTC. It translates to CASVASGSQETQYF.